The sequence of this T cell receptor beta chain was determined in a study of OX40 agonist ivuxolimab in advanced cancers. Overall study findings and caveats: At 0.1 to 3.0 mg/kg and by week 6, CD4+ and CD8+ T cells in the blood had expanded clonally.

Remarks on this clone: The antigen remains undetermined. A read error may produce the germline difference seen at one junction end.

The CDR3 extends over 14 amino acids. Looked up from germline, CDR1 is MNHEY and CDR2 is SVGAGI. Profiling relied on immunoSEQ multiplex PCR, and the TCRdb table lists in-frame clones only, not all of them. The sample carries under 100,000 clones, roughly 85% recorded once. The TCR sequence derives from an adult with an advanced solid tumor such as melanoma, head and neck, liver or kidney cancer. The V call is TRBV6-5, the J call TRBJ1-3; D remains ambiguous. Sequencing was performed on CD4+ or CD8+ T cells sorted from blood, taken in a trial of the OX40 agonist ivuxolimab. The CDR3, as DNA: TGTGCCAGCAGATACTCGAAAGGGTTGGGCACCATATATTTT. It encodes CASRYSKGLGTIYF.